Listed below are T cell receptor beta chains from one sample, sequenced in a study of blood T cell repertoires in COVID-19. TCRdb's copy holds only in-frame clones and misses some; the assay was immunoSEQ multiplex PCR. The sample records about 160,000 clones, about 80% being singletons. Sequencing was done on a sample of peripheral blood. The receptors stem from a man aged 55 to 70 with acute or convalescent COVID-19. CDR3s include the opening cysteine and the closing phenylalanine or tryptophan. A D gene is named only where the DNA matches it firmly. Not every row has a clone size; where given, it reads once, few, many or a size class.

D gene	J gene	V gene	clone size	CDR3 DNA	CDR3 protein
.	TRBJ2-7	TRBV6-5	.	TGTGCCAGCAGGTTGGACAGCTACGAGCAGTACTTC	CASRLDSYEQYF
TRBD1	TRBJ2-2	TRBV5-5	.	TGTGCCAGCAGCCGAACAGGGGGCGCAGGCACCGGGGAGCTGTTTTTT	CASSRTGGAGTGELFF
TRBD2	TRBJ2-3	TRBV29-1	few	TGCAGCGTTGAAGATCTTCTAACGGGACTAGCGGGGGGTATAGATACGCAGTATTTT	CSVEDLLTGLAGGIDTQYF
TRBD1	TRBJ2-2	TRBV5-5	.	TGTGCCAGCAACCAGGGACAGACCCTCACCGGGGAGCTGTTTTTT	CASNQGQTLTGELFF
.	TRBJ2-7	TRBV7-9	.	TGTGCCAGCAGCTCTACAGGGCCTAGCTCCTACGAGCAGTACTTC	CASSSTGPSSYEQYF
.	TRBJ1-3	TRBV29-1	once	TGCAGCGTTGAAGATTGGAGGGCTGAGGCTGGAAACACCATATATTTT	CSVEDWRAEAGNTIYF
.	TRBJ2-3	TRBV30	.	TGTGCCTGGAGTGTATTTGCGGGGACCACAGATACGCAGTATTTT	CAWSVFAGTTDTQYF
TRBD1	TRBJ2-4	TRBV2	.	TGTGCCAGCAGTGCCGAACAGGGGGGAAACATTCAGTACTTC	CASSAEQGGNIQYF
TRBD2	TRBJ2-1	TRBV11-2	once	TGTGCCAGCAGCCCTAGCCGGACTAGCGGGGGGGCCTCCAATGAGCAGTTCTTC	CASSPSRTSGGASNEQFF
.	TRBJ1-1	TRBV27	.	TGTGCCAGCAGTGGGTCGTTCAGGGTCCCGAACACTGAAGCTTTCTTT	CASSGSFRVPNTEAFF
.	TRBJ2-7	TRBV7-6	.	TGTGCCAGCAGCTTAATGGCCTCGACTTTCTACGAGCAGTACTTC	CASSLMASTFYEQYF
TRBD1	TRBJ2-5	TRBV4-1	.	TGCGCCAGCAGCCAAGAGACAGGGGCAGAGACCCAGTACTTC	CASSQETGAETQYF
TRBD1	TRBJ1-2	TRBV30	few	TGTGCCTACCACCCCGGACAGGGGGAAATTAAAGGCTACACCTTC	CAYHPGQGEIKGYTF
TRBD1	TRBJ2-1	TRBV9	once	TGTGCCAGCAGCGTGGGGACAGGGGGTCAGTTCTTC	CASSVGTGGQFF
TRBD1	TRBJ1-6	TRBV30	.	TGTGCCTGGAGTACACAGGGGGGTTCACCCCTCCACTTT	CAWSTQGGSPLHF
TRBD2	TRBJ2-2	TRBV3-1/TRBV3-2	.	TGTGCCAGCAGCCAAGAGCTAGCGGGGGCCACCGGGGAGCTGTTTTTT	CASSQELAGATGELFF
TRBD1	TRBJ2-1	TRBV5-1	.	TGCGCCAGCAGCTTATTGGGACAGGCCAACAATGAGCAGTTCTTC	CASSLLGQANNEQFF
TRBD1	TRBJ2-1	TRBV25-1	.	TGTGCCAGCAGTGAACCTGGACAGGCCTACAATGAGCAGTTCTTC	CASSEPGQAYNEQFF